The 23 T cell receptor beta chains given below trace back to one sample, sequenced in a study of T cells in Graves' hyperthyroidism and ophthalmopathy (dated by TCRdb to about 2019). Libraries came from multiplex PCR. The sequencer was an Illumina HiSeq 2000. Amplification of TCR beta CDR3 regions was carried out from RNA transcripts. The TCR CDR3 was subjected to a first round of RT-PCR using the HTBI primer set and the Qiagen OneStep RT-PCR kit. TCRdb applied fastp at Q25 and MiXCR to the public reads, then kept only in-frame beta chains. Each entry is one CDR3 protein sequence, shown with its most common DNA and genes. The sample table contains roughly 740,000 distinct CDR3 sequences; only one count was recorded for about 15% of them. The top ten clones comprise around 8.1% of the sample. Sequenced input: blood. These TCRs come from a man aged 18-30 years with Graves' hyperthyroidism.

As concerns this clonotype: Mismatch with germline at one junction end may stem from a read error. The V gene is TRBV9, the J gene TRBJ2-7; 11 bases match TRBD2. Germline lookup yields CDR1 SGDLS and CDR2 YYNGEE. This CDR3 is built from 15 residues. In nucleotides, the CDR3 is TGTGCCAGCAGCGCTACTAGCGGGAGTCGGTACGAGCAGCACTTC. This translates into CASSATSGSRYEQHF.

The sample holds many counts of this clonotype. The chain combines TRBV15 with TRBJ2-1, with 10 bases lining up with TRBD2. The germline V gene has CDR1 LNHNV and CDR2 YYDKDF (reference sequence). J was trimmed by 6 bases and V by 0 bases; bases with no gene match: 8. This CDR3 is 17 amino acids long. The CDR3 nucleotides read TGTGCCACCAGCAGAGATCCCCTAGCGGGAGAGGGCAATGAGCAGTTCTTC. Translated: CATSRDPLAGEGNEQFF.

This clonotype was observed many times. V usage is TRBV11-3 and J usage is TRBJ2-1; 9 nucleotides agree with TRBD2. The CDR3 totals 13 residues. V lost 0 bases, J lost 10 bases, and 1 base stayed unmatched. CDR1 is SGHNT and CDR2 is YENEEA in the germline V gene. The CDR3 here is CASSLESGREQFF. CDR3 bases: TGTGCCAGCAGCTTAGAAAGCGGGAGGGAGCAGTTCTTC.

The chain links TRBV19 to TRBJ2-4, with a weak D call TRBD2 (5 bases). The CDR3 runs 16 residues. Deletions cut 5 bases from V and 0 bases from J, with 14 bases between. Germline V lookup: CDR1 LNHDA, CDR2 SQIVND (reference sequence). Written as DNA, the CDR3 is TGTGCCAGTAGTCTTTTTAGCGCTAGAGCCAAAAACATTCAGTACTTC. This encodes CASSLFSARAKNIQYF. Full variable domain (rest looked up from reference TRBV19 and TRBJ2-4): DGGITQSPKYLFRKEGQNVTLSCEQNLNHDAMYWYRQDPGQGLRLIYYSQIVNDFQKGDIAEGYSVSREKKESFPLTVTSAQKNPTAFYLCASSLFSARAKNIQYFGAGTRLSVL.

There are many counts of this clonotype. The CDR3 loop reads CASSPRRGETEAFF. The CDR3 bases are TGTGCCAGCAGCCCCCGGCGGGGTGAGACTGAAGCTTTCTTT. The chain combines TRBV11-3 with TRBJ1-1; the D is unclear. Trimming removed 5 bases from V and 5 bases from J, with 15 bases in between. This CDR3 contains 14 residues. CDR1 and CDR2 (germline): SGHNT, YENEEA.

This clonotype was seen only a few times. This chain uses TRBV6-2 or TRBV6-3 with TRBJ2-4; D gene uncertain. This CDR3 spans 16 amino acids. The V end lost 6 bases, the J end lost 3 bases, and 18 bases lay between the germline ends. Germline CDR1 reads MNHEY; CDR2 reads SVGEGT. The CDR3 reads CASRTGSGLGKNIQYF. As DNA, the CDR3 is TGTGCCAGCAGAACCGGGTCGGGTCTAGGCAAAAACATTCAGTACTTC.

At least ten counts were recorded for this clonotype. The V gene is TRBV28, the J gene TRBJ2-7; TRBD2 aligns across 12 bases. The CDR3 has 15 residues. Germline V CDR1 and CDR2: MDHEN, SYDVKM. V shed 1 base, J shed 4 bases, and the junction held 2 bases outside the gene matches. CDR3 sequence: CASSLSTSGGYEQYF. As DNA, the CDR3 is TGTGCCAGCAGTTTATCGACTAGCGGGGGATACGAGCAGTACTTC.

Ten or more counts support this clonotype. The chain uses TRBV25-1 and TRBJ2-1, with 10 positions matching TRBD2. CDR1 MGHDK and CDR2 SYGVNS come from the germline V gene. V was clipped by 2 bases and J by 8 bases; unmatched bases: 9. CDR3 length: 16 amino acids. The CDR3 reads CASSESGAGGQDEQFF. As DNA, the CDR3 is TGTGCCAGCAGTGAAAGTGGAGCGGGAGGGCAGGATGAGCAGTTCTTC. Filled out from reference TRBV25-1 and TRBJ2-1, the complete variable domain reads EADIYQTPRYLVIGTGKKITLECSQTMGHDKMYWYQQDPGMELHLIHYSYGVNSTEKGDLSSESTVSRIRTEHFPLTLESARPSHTSQYLCASSESGAGGQDEQFFGPGTRLTVL.

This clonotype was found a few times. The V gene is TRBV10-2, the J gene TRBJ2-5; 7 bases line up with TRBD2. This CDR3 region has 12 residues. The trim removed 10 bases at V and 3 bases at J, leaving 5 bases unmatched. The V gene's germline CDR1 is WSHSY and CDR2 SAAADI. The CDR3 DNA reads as TGCGCCACCGGGACTACGAAAGAGACCCAGTACTTC. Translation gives CATGTTKETQYF.

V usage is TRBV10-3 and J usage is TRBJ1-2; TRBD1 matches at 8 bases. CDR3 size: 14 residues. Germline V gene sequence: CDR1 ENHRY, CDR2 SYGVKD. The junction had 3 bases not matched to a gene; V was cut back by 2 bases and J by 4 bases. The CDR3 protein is CAISEAGGVYGYTF. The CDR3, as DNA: TGTGCCATCAGTGAGGCAGGGGGCGTCTATGGCTACACCTTC.

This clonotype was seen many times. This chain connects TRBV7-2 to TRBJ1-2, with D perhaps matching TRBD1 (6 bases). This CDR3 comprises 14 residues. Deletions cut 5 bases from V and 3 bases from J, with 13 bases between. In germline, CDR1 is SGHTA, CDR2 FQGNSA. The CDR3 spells CASSTKQGDYGYTF. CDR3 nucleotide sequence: TGTGCCAGCAGCACCAAACAGGGCGACTATGGCTACACCTTC.

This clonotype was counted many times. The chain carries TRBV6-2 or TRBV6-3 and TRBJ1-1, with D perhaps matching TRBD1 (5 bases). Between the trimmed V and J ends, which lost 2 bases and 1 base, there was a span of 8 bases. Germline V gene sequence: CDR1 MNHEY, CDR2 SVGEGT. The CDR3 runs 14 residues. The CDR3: CASSYHDRNTEAFF. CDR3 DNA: TGTGCCAGCAGTTACCATGACAGGAACACTGAAGCTTTCTTT.

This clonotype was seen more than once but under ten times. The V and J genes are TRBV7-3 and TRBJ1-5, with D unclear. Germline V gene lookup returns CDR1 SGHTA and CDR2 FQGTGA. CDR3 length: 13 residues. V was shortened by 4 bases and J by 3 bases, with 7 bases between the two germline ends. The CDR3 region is CASSSNHNQPQHF. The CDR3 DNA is TGTGCCAGCAGCTCGAACCACAATCAGCCCCAGCATTTT.

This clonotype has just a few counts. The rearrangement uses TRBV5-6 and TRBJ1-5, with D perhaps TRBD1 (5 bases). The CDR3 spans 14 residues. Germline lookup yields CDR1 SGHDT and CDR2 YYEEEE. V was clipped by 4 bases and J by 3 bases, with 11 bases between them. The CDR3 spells CASSLGQANQPQHF. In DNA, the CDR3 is TGTGCCAGCAGCCTGGGGCAAGCCAATCAGCCCCAGCATTTT.

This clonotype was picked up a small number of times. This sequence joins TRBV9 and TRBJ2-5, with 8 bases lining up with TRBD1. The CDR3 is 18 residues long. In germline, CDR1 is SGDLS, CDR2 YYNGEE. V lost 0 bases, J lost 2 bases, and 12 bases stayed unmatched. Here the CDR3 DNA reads TGTGCCAGCAGCGTAGCTGCCGGGACAGGAGGTAATCAAGAGACCCAGTACTTC. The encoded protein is CASSVAAGTGGNQETQYF.

Written as DNA, the CDR3 is TGTGCCAGCAGCGTAGCTTGGGGGACCAACACTGAAGCTTTCTTT. It codes for CASSVAWGTNTEAFF. The rearrangement links TRBV9 to TRBJ1-1; D is perhaps TRBD1 (5 bases). Trimming took 0 bases from V and 2 from J, leaving 11 bases between them. The CDR3 has 15 amino acids. Germline CDR1 SGDLS, CDR2 YYNGEE. The full variable domain, its missing parts supplied by reference TRBV9 and TRBJ1-1, is DSGVTQTPKHLITATGQRVTLRCSPRSGDLSVYWYQQSLDQGLQFLIQYYNGEERAKGNILERFSAQQFPDLHSELNLSSLELGDSALYFCASSVAWGTNTEAFFGQGTRLTVV.

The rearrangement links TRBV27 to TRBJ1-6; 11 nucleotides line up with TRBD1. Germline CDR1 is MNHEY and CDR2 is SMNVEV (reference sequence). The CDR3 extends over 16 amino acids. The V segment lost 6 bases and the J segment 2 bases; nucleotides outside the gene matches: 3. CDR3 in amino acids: CASSPGQGAYNSPLHF. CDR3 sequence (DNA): TGTGCCAGCAGCCCGGGACAGGGGGCCTATAATTCACCCCTCCACTTT.

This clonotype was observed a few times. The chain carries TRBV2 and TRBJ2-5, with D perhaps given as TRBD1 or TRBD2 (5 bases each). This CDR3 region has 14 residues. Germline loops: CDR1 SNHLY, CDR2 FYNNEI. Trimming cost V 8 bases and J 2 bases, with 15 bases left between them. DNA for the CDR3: TGTGCCAGCGGACCCTCGGGGCTTCAAGAGACCCAGTACTTC. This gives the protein CASGPSGLQETQYF.

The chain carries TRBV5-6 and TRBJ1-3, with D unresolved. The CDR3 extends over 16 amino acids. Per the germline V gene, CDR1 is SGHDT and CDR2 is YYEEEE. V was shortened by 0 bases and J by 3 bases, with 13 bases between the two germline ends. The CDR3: CASSLGGSRSGNTIYF. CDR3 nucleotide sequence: TGTGCCAGCAGCTTGGGTGGGAGCAGAAGTGGAAACACCATATATTTT.

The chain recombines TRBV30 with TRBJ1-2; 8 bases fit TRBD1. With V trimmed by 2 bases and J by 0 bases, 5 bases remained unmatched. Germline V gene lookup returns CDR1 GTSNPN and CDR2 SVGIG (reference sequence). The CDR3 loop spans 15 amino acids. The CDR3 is CAWSYPRGPNYGYTF. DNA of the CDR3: TGTGCCTGGAGTTATCCCAGGGGGCCTAACTATGGCTACACCTTC.

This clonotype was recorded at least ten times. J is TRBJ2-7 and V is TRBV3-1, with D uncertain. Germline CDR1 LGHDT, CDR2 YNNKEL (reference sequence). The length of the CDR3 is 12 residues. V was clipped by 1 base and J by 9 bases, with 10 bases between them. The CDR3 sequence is CASSQAVGGQYF. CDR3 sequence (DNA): TGTGCCAGCAGCCAAGCGGTGGGTGGGCAGTACTTC.

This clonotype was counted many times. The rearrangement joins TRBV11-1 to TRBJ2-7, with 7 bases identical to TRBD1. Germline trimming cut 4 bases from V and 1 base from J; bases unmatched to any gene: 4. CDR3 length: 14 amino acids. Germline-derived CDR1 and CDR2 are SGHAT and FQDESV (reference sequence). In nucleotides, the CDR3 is TGTGCCAGCAGCTGGGGACAGACTTCCTACGAGCAGTACTTC. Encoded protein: CASSWGQTSYEQYF.

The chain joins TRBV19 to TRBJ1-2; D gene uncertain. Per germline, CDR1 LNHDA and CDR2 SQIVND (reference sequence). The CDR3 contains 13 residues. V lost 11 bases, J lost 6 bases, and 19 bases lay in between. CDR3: CASSDFSHHGYTF. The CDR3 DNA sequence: TGTGCCTCATCAGACTTTTCTCATCATGGCTACACCTTC.